A single sample gave rise to the 28 T cell receptor beta chains below, sequenced in a study of blood T cell repertoires in COVID-19 (dated by TCRdb to between 2020 and 2021). The library was prepared using the immunoSEQ multiplex PCR assay. TCRdb's version of the immuneACCESS table is confined to in-frame rearrangements and falls short of the full clone set. An unresolved V gene accounts for under half of the shortfall where checked; the remainder is of unknown origin. The sample records about 200,000 clones, around nine tenths of which are singletons. The ten largest clonotypes hold around 4% of the sample. Sequencing was done on a sample of PBMCs or T cells enriched from blood (not recorded which). These receptors all come from a woman aged 25 to 39 who had been exposed to COVID-19.

For this clone: The sample has other DNA sequences that encode this CDR3 too. The genes are TRBV19 and TRBJ1-2, with 7 positions matching TRBD1. Germline V gives CDR1 LNHDA, CDR2 SQIVND (reference sequence). This CDR3 comprises 13 residues. V trimming: 9 bases; J trimming: 0 bases; junction bases outside the gene matches: 4. In nucleotides, the CDR3 is TGTGCCAGCCGGGACAGTTCTAACTATGGCTACACCTTC. This codes for CASRDSSNYGYTF. Complete variable domain (other parts from reference TRBV19 and TRBJ1-2): DGGITQSPKYLFRKEGQNVTLSCEQNLNHDAMYWYRQDPGQGLRLIYYSQIVNDFQKGDIAEGYSVSREKKESFPLTVTSAQKNPTAFYLCASRDSSNYGYTFGSGTRLTVV.

The chain has TRBV27 and TRBJ1-1; tentative D call: TRBD1 (6 bases). The CDR3 runs to 19 residues. In germline, CDR1 is MNHEY, CDR2 SMNVEV (reference sequence). The V and J ends lost 1 base and 0 bases respectively, with 21 bases between them. CDR3 in amino acids: CASSLYPGGLGTLNTEAFF. The DNA of the CDR3 is TGTGCCAGCAGTTTATATCCGGGGGGGCTCGGGACACTGAACACTGAAGCTTTCTTT.

The chain recombines TRBV12-3 or TRBV12-4 with TRBJ1-2; D is possibly TRBD1 (6 bases). The CDR3 extends over 13 amino acids. V shed 7 bases and J shed 4 bases, with 13 bases lying between them. The CDR3 is CASTQDRIYGYTF. Written as DNA, the CDR3 is TGTGCCAGCACCCAGGACAGAATCTATGGCTACACCTTC.

CDR3 protein: CASSRTGGAIFGNQPQHF. The DNA for the CDR3 is TGTGCCAGCAGTCGGACAGGGGGCGCGATTTTCGGCAATCAGCCCCAGCATTTT. The chain joins TRBV28 to TRBJ1-5; 11 bases are shared with TRBD1. Germline assignment: CDR1 MDHEN and CDR2 SYDVKM. The CDR3 is 18 residues long. Trimming took 5 bases from V and 2 from J; bases not matched to a gene: 11.

The chain carries TRBV5-5 and TRBJ1-2; D call uncertain. CDR1 SGHKS and CDR2 YYEKEE come from the germline V gene (reference sequence). With 3 bases removed from V and 0 bases from J, the gap between germline ends came to 15 bases. This CDR3 is 16 amino acids long. CDR3 DNA sequence: TGTGCCAGCAGCTGGATCGAGGGTTCGACTAACTATGGCTACACCTTC. This codes for CASSWIEGSTNYGYTF.

The V gene is TRBV21-1, the J gene TRBJ2-7; the D call of TRBD1 is as the table states it, not checked on the DNA. TRBV21-1 is labeled a pseudogene. The CDR3 covers 13 residues. This CDR3 reads CASSKRGTGEQYF. In DNA form, the CDR3 reads TGTGCCAGCAGCAAAAGGGGTACGGGCGAGCAGTACTTC.

The rearrangement joins TRBV7-9 to TRBJ2-1; 9 bases match TRBD2. Trimming at V came to 1 base and at J to 3 bases, leaving 4 bases not matched to a gene. This CDR3 has 16 residues. From germline, CDR1 is SEHNR and CDR2 FQNEAQ (reference sequence). The CDR3 loop is CASSLGLAGSYNEQFF. CDR3 nucleotides: TGTGCCAGCAGCTTAGGTCTAGCGGGGAGCTACAATGAGCAGTTCTTC.

The rearrangement uses TRBV6-5 and TRBJ1-5; 7 nucleotides match TRBD1. J gave up 3 bases and V 6 bases, and 5 bases lay outside the gene matches. Germline lookup yields CDR1 MNHEY and CDR2 SVGAGI. This CDR3 spans 14 amino acids. The CDR3: CASSEDRTNQPQHF. For the CDR3, the DNA is TGTGCCAGCAGCGAGGACAGGACCAATCAGCCCCAGCATTTT.

This chain joins TRBV18 and TRBJ1-2, with TRBD1 identical over 9 bases. The ends lost 1 base at V and 8 bases at J; junction bases unmatched: 5. Germline V gene lookup returns CDR1 KGHSH and CDR2 LQKENI. The CDR3 sequence is 14 residues long. CDR3 DNA sequence: TGTGCCAGCTCACCACTACAGGGGGCGCCGGGCTACACCTTC. Translating it yields CASSPLQGAPGYTF.

This chain connects TRBV6-1 to TRBJ2-1; 7 bases fit TRBD2. Losses at the gene ends were 2 bases for V and 5 bases for J; bases not matched to a gene: 6. CDR1 and CDR2 from the germline V gene are MNHNS and SASEGT. CDR3 length: 15 amino acids. The CDR3: CASSEWGGSNNEQFF. The CDR3 nucleotides are TGTGCCAGCAGTGAATGGGGGGGGAGTAACAATGAGCAGTTCTTC.

This clone was counted a single time. This sequence joins TRBV9 and TRBJ2-2, with 7 bases identical to TRBD2. Germline CDR1 is SGDLS and CDR2 is YYNGEE. V lost 0 bases and J lost 1; bases outside the gene matches: 15. The CDR3 has 20 residues. The CDR3 DNA follows: TGTGCCAGCAGCGTAGCGGGCAAGGGCAGGACGGGGGGGAACACCGGGGAGCTGTTTTTT. Translating it yields CASSVAGKGRTGGNTGELFF.

The chain joins TRBV18 to TRBJ2-2, with TRBD1 matching over 9 bases. This CDR3 comprises 16 residues. In germline, CDR1 is KGHSH, CDR2 LQKENI. Trimming cost V 4 bases and J 3 bases; bases outside gene matches: 6. This CDR3 reads CASSRQQGADTGELFF. For the CDR3, the DNA is TGTGCCAGCTCACGCCAACAGGGGGCGGACACCGGGGAGCTGTTTTTT.

The rearrangement uses TRBV10-3 and TRBJ2-1, with D perhaps TRBD1 (5 bases). Trimming removed 8 bases at V and 6 bases at J, with 8 bases between. This CDR3 has 11 residues. The V gene's germline CDR1 is ENHRY and CDR2 SYGVKD. This chain's CDR3 is CAIGAANEQFF. For the CDR3, the DNA is TGTGCCATCGGGGCAGCCAATGAGCAGTTCTTC.

The chain has TRBV30 and TRBJ1-6, with D unclear. V was trimmed by 1 base and J by 7 bases, leaving 14 bases between them. This CDR3 spans 15 amino acids. Looked up from germline, CDR1 is GTSNPN and CDR2 is SVGIG (reference sequence). CDR3 DNA sequence: TGTGCCTGGAGTGCAAGGAGCCTTGGGAATTCACCCCTCCACTTT. Translation: CAWSARSLGNSPLHF.

The chain has TRBV6-5 and TRBJ1-1; TRBD1 matches 9 bases. V was clipped by 6 bases and J by 8 bases; unmatched bases: 7. The CDR3 is made up of 13 amino acids. Germline V gives CDR1 MNHEY, CDR2 SVGAGI. CDR3 nucleotides: TGTGCCAGCAGACCGCCGGGACAGGGAGAAGCTTTCTTT. Amino acids: CASRPPGQGEAFF.

The J gene is TRBJ2-3, the V gene TRBV19; 9 positions match TRBD2. The ends lost 3 bases at V and 0 bases at J; junction bases unmatched: 4. The CDR3 is 16 amino acids. Looked up from germline, CDR1 is LNHDA and CDR2 is SQIVND (reference sequence). CDR3 sequence (DNA): TGTGCCAGTAGTATGGGGACTAGCCTTAGCACAGATACGCAGTATTTT. The encoded protein is CASSMGTSLSTDTQYF.

This clone has just one count. The J gene is TRBJ1-6, the V gene TRBV19, with D possibly TRBD1 on 5 matching bases. V lost 5 bases and J lost 8, with 13 bases in between. Germline assignment: CDR1 LNHDA and CDR2 SQIVND (reference sequence). The CDR3 has 14 residues. This CDR3 reads CASSSRVEDSPLHF. In DNA, the CDR3 is TGTGCCAGTAGTTCCAGGGTCGAGGATTCACCCCTCCACTTT.

The rearrangement joins TRBV27 to TRBJ1-4; D is perhaps TRBD1 (6 bases). Germline V lookup: CDR1 MNHEY, CDR2 SMNVEV (reference sequence). Deletions cut 7 bases from V and 0 bases from J, with 9 bases between. The CDR3 is made up of 14 amino acids. CDR3 nucleotide sequence: TGTGCCAGCACTCGACAGGCAACTAATGAAAAACTGTTTTTT. It codes for CASTRQATNEKLFF.

The rearrangement links TRBV3-1 (or the pseudogene TRBV3-2) to TRBJ1-2, with 9 bases matching TRBD1. The CDR3 has 16 amino acids. V shed 4 bases and J 4 bases; nucleotides not matched to a gene: 10. Germline values: CDR1 LGHDT, CDR2 YNNKEL (reference sequence). CDR3 loop: CASSLYPGTGTYGYTF. The CDR3 DNA sequence: TGTGCCAGCAGCCTTTATCCCGGGACAGGGACCTATGGCTACACCTTC.

The V and J genes are TRBV5-1 and TRBJ2-5, with a weak D call TRBD2 (5 bases). Looked up from germline, CDR1 is SGHRS and CDR2 is YFSETQ. The CDR3 is 14 residues long. V dropped 3 bases and J dropped 5 bases, with 14 bases sitting between them. CDR3 loop: CASSSRGTGETQYF. The CDR3 DNA reads as TGCGCCAGCAGCTCACGGGGAACGGGGGAGACCCAGTACTTC.

V gene TRBV27 combines with J gene TRBJ1-2, with 10 bases matching TRBD1. The CDR3 length is 15 residues. The junction had 8 bases not matched to a gene; V was cut back by 6 bases and J by 4 bases. Germline V gives CDR1 MNHEY, CDR2 SMNVEV (reference sequence). CDR3 DNA: TGTGCCAGCAGCCCAAGGACAGGGGGGGTCTATGGCTACACCTTC. It yields the protein CASSPRTGGVYGYTF.

V and J are TRBV6-5 and TRBJ2-7, with D possibly matching TRBD1 (6 bases). The germline V gene has CDR1 MNHEY and CDR2 SVGAGI. This CDR3 has 15 residues. V was cut by 8 bases and J by 4 bases, with 21 bases left in between. The CDR3 bases are TGTGCCAGCTCAACAGGCAGCCGAGGGGGATACGAGCAGTACTTC. It specifies CASSTGSRGGYEQYF.

The chain recombines TRBV5-8 with TRBJ1-2; 7 bases map to TRBD1. CDR3 length: 14 amino acids. Looked up from germline, CDR1 is SGHTS and CDR2 is YDEGEE. Trimming at V came to 4 bases and at J to 4 bases, leaving 7 bases not matched to a gene. The CDR3: CASSLQGFGYGYTF. The CDR3 DNA sequence: TGTGCCAGCAGCCTACAGGGGTTCGGCTATGGCTACACCTTC.

The CDR3 bases are TGTGCCTGGAACAGGGGGCGTTATAATTCACCCCTCCACTTT. Its translation is CAWNRGRYNSPLHF. V is TRBV30 and J is TRBJ1-6; 9 bases are shared with TRBD1. The V gene end was trimmed by 4 bases and the J gene end by 4 bases; junction bases not matched to a gene: 2. Germline CDR1 and CDR2: GTSNPN and SVGIG (reference sequence). CDR3 length: 14 amino acids. Drawing the rest from reference TRBV30 and TRBJ1-6, the complete variable domain is SQTIHQWPATLVQPVGSPLSLECTVEGTSNPNLYWYRQAAGRGLQLLFYSVGIGQISSEVPQNLSASRPQDRQFILSSKKLLLSDSGFYLCAWNRGRYNSPLHFGNGTRLTVT.

The J gene is TRBJ2-1, the V gene TRBV21-1; the tabulated D call, TRBD2, remains unverified against the DNA. TRBV21-1 corresponds to a pseudogene. The CDR3 runs to 15 residues. The CDR3 protein is CASSGRGGGYNEQFF. CDR3 sequence (DNA): TGTGCCAGCAGCGGGCGGGGGGGCGGCTACAATGAGCAGTTCTTC.

The gene calls are TRBV30 and TRBJ1-2, with 8 bases that match TRBD1. From germline, CDR1 is GTSNPN and CDR2 SVGIG (reference sequence). The CDR3 spans 12 residues. V was clipped by 1 base and J by 8 bases; unmatched bases: 3. CDR3 amino acids: CAWSGTGKGYTF. The CDR3 nucleotides read TGTGCCTGGAGTGGGACAGGGAAAGGCTACACCTTC.

This chain uses TRBV28 with TRBJ1-2; tentatively, D is TRBD1 (6 bases). CDR1 and CDR2 (germline): MDHEN, SYDVKM. The CDR3 is 13 amino acids. V was clipped by 6 bases and J by 8 bases, with 16 bases between them. Written as DNA, the CDR3 is TGTGCCAGCAGCCCTCAGAACAGGGTAGGCTACACCTTC. It specifies CASSPQNRVGYTF.

CDR3 in DNA: TGCAGTGCGAGTCCGGGACAGGGCTTCAATCAGCCCCAGCATTTT. This sequence encodes CSASPGQGFNQPQHF. The chain couples TRBV20-1 to TRBJ1-5, with 9 bases fitting TRBD1. This CDR3 has 15 amino acids. Germline V lookup: CDR1 DFQATT, CDR2 SNEGSKA (reference sequence). The junction had 9 bases not matched to a gene; V was cut back by 6 bases and J by 3 bases.